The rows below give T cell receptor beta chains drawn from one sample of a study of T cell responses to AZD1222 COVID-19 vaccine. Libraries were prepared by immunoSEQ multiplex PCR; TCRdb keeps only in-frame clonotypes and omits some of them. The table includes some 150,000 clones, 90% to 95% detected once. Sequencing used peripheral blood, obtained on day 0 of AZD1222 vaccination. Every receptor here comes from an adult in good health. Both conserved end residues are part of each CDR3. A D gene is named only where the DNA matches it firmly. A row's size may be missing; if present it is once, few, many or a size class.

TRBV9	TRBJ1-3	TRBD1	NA	TGTGCCAGCAGCGTAGGAGGGACAGTTGGAAACACCATATATTTT	CASSVGGTVGNTIYF
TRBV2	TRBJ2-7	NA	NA	TGTGCCAGCAGTGCATACGAGCAGTACTTC	CASSAYEQYF
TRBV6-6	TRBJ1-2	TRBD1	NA	TGTGCCAGCAGTGACGGACAGGGAGTGATCAGCGGCTACACCTTC	CASSDGQGVISGYTF
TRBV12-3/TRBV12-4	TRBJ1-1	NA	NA	TGTGCCAGCAGAGATCAGGGCGTTGAAGCTTTCTTT	CASRDQGVEAFF
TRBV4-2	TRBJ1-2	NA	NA	TGTGCCAGCAGCCCCCGCGACAATAACTATGGCTACACCTTC	CASSPRDNNYGYTF
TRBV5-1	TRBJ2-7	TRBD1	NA	TGCGCCAGCAGCTTGGCCACGGGACAGGGCTACGAGCAGTACTTC	CASSLATGQGYEQYF
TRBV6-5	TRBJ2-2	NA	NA	TGTGCCAGCAGTCCGCTTGGTTACAACGGGGAGCTGTTTTTT	CASSPLGYNGELFF
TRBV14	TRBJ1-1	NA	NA	TGTGCCAGCAGACCCTCGGGGACTGAAGCTTTCTTT	CASRPSGTEAFF
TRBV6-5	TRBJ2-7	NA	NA	TGTGCCAGCAGGGGTCCCCAGGGGAGGAGTGGCGAGCAGTACTTC	CASRGPQGRSGEQYF
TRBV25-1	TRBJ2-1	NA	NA	TGTGCCAGCAGTGTGGGCCTCGGCGGGGGCCCCTACAATGAGCAGTTCTTC	CASSVGLGGGPYNEQFF
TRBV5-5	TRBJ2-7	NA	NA	TGTGCCAGCAGCTCCTCAGCGGGCCAAGTGATATCCTACGAGCAGTACTTC	CASSSSAGQVISYEQYF
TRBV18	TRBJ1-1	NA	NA	TGTGCCAGCTCACCACCGTCTCTTACTGAAGCTTTCTTT	CASSPPSLTEAFF
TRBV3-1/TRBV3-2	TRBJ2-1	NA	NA	TGTGCCAGCAGCCAAGGGTGGAGTGAGCAGTTCTTC	CASSQGWSEQFF
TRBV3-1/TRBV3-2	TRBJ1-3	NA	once	TGTGCCAGCAGCCAAGATCTGCAGCCGTGGAACACCATATATTTT	CASSQDLQPWNTIYF
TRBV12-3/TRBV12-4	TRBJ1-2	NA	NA	TGTGCCAGCAGCCCGACAGAGAACTATGGCTACACCTTC	CASSPTENYGYTF
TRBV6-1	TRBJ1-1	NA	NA	TGTGCCAGCAGGGAAGGTCCGACCGGGGGAGGGTTCACTGAAGCTTTCTTT	CASREGPTGGGFTEAFF
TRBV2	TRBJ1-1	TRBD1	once	TGTGCCAGCAGTGAACAGGGGGACACTGAAGCTTTCTTT	CASSEQGDTEAFF
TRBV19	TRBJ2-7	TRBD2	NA	TGTGCCAGTAGTATCGGAGGACTAGCGGAAAGGGAGCAGTACTTC	CASSIGGLAEREQYF
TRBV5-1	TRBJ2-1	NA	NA	TGCGCCAGCAGCGAAGGGTCAGGCGGGGAGCAGTTCTTC	CASSEGSGGEQFF
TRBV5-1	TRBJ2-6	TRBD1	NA	TGCGCCAGCAGCTTGGCCAGACAGGGGGCGGCTGGGGCCAACGTCCTGACTTTC	CASSLARQGAAGANVLTF
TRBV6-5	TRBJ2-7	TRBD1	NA	TGTGCCACCGCTTCGGGACAGAGTTCTCGAGAGCAGTACTTC	CATASGQSSREQYF
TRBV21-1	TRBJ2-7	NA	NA	TGTGCCAGCAGCGACCCGCTAGCCATCCGCAGTTATGGGGAGCAGTACTTC	CASSDPLAIRSYGEQYF
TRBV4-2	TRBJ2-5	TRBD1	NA	TGTGCCAGCAGCCAAGCCGACAGGGGACAAGAGACCCAGTACTTC	CASSQADRGQETQYF
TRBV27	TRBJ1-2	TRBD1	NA	TGTGCCAGCAGTTTCCGGGACAGCCAAAGCGGTGGCTACACCTTC	CASSFRDSQSGGYTF
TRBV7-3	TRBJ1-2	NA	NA	TGTGCCAGCAGCTTAATGCTTCCCTATGGCTACACCTTC	CASSLMLPYGYTF
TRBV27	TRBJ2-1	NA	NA	TGTGCCAGCAGTCTTATAGGGGGAGGATCCCCGGACAATGAGCAGTTCTTC	CASSLIGGGSPDNEQFF
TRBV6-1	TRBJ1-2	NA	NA	TGTGCCAGCAGTGAAGTACAGGGCGTTGAAGGCTACACCTTC	CASSEVQGVEGYTF
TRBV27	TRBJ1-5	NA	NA	TGTGCCAGCAGTTTAGAGTTAGGTCAGCCCCAGCATTTT	CASSLELGQPQHF
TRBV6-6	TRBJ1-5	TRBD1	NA	TGTGCCAGCAGTCCGGCGGGACAGGGTTTTAGCAATCAGCCCCAGCATTTT	CASSPAGQGFSNQPQHF
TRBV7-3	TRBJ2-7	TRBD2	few	TGTGCCAGCAGCCGGCTAGCGGGGAATTCCGAGCAGTACTTC	CASSRLAGNSEQYF
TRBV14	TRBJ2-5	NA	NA	TGTGCCAGCAGCCAAGTTGGGTTGGGGGAGCTTTGGGCCCAGTACTTC	CASSQVGLGELWAQYF
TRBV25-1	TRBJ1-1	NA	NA	TGTGCCAGCTGTACGGGGAACACTGAAGCTTTCTTT	CASCTGNTEAFF
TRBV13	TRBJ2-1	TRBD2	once	TGTGCCAGCAGCCCCAAGCGGGGCTCCTACAATGAGCAGTTCTTC	CASSPKRGSYNEQFF
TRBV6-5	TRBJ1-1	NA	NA	TGTGCCAGCATCCCAACGCTACAGGGTGTCACTGAAGCTTTCTTT	CASIPTLQGVTEAFF
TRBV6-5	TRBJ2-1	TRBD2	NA	TGTGCCAGCAGTTACGGGGCGGGAGGGGATGAGCAGTTCTTC	CASSYGAGGDEQFF
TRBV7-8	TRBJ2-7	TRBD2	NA	TGTGCCAGCAGCTTACTGGCGGGAGTATCCGAGCAGTACTTC	CASSLLAGVSEQYF
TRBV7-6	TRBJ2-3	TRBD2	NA	TGTGCCAGCAGCCCGACTAGCGGGGGAAATACAGATACGCAGTATTTT	CASSPTSGGNTDTQYF
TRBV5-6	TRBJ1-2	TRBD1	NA	TGTGCCAGCAGCTTGGTGGACAGGGAGGGTGGCTACACCTTC	CASSLVDREGGYTF
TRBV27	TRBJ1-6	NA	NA	TGTGCCAGCAGTCGAGGGGTGGGCTCCTATAATTCACCCCTCCACTTT	CASSRGVGSYNSPLHF
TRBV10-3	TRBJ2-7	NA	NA	TGTGCCATCAGTGAGTACAGTTACGAGCAGTACTTC	CAISEYSYEQYF
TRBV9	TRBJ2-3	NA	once	TGTGCCAGCAGCGTAAGTGTAGGGGGTAGCACAGATACGCAGTATTTT	CASSVSVGGSTDTQYF
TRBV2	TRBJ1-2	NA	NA	TGTGCCAGCAACAGAGTGGTTGGTGGGGGTGGTGGCTACACCTTC	CASNRVVGGGGGYTF
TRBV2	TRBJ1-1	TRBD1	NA	TGTGCCAGCAGTGGGTCCGGCAGGGGGACTGAAGCTTTCTTT	CASSGSGRGTEAFF
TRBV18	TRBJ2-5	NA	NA	TGTGCCAGCTCACGAGGACCCGGTGGACAAGAGACCCAGTACTTC	CASSRGPGGQETQYF
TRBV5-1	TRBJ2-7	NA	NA	TGCGCCAGCAGCTTGGCGTTAGGCTACGAGCAGTACTTC	CASSLALGYEQYF
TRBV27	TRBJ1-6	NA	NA	TGTGCCAGCAGTTGGACAGCAAATTCACCCCTCCACTTT	CASSWTANSPLHF
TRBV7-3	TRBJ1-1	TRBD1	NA	TGTGCCAGCAGCTTAGACAGGGCAGAGTACACTGAAGCTTTCTTT	CASSLDRAEYTEAFF
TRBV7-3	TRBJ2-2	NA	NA	TGTGCCAGCAGCTTACTGGGGACTTCGAACACCGGGGAGCTGTTTTTT	CASSLLGTSNTGELFF
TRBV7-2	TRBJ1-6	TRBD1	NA	TGTGCCAGCAGCTCACAGGGGGTAGGTTCACCCCTCCACTTT	CASSSQGVGSPLHF
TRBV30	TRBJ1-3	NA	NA	TGTGCCTGGAGTACAGGGTACTCTGGAAACACCATATATTTT	CAWSTGYSGNTIYF
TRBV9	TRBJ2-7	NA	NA	TGTGCCAGCAGCGAGGACAGAGACGAGCAGTACTTC	CASSEDRDEQYF
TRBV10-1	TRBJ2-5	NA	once	TGCGCCAGCCAGAAGGACCTAGCGAGCTGGGTGACCCAGTACTTC	CASQKDLASWVTQYF
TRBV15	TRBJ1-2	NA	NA	TGTGCCACCAGCAGCCCGGGGTATAGCTATGGCTACACCTTC	CATSSPGYSYGYTF
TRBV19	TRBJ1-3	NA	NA	TGTGCCAGTAGTCCGGGGACACCCCATTTTGGAAACACCATATATTTT	CASSPGTPHFGNTIYF